This passage covers 18 T cell receptor beta chains from one sample sequenced in a study of T cell responses to AZD1222 COVID-19 vaccine. Sequencing was performed with immunoSEQ multiplex PCR; in TCRdb, only in-frame clones are kept and a portion is missing. The sample has 110,000 or so clones; roughly 87% are singletons. The source was peripheral blood, collected on day 0 of AZD1222 vaccination. These receptors came from an adult in good health.

This clone was recorded only once. The chain joins TRBV7-9 to TRBJ2-5, with 12 bases lining up with TRBD2. CDR3 length: 16 residues. Looked up from germline, CDR1 is SEHNR and CDR2 is FQNEAQ (reference sequence). V gave up 5 bases and J gave up 5 bases; unmatched junction bases: 9. The CDR3 protein is CASSPPASGGGETQYF. CDR3 coding DNA: TGTGCCAGCAGCCCCCCGGCTAGCGGGGGGGGTGAGACCCAGTACTTC.

The chain recombines TRBV7-2 with TRBJ1-5, with unresolved D. V lost 1 base and J 4 bases, leaving 8 bases between the germline ends. The CDR3 totals 14 residues. Germline CDR1 reads SGHTA; CDR2 reads FQGNSA. The CDR3 coding sequence is TGTGCCAGCAGCTTAGTGGGCAAAAATCAGCCCCAGCATTTT. Protein product: CASSLVGKNQPQHF.

CDR3 nucleotide sequence: TGCGCCAGCAGCTCGGGTGGCGGGGGCTCCTACAATGAGCAGTTCTTC. Its protein product is CASSSGGGGSYNEQFF. V is TRBV5-1 and J is TRBJ2-1; 7 nucleotides agree with TRBD2. The V and J ends lost 3 bases and 0 bases, in that order; junction bases with no gene match: 6. This CDR3 spans 16 amino acids. Germline loops: CDR1 SGHRS, CDR2 YFSETQ.

The chain carries TRBV12-3 or TRBV12-4 and TRBJ1-6, with TRBD1 matching over 7 bases. The CDR3 totals 13 residues. The J segment lost 10 bases and the V segment lost 6 bases, leaving 6 bases of the junction unmatched. Here the CDR3 DNA reads TGTGCCAGCAGGACGATACAGGGGTCACCCCTCCACTTT. Residues: CASRTIQGSPLHF.

This clone was seen many times. The rearrangement links TRBV19 to TRBJ1-2, with D hard to call. In germline, CDR1 is LNHDA, CDR2 SQIVND (reference sequence). The CDR3 covers 13 residues. V was cut by 4 bases and J by 2 bases, with 8 bases left in between. The CDR3 region has the DNA TGTGCCAGTAGTAACCACAACAACTATGGCTACACCTTC. This encodes CASSNHNNYGYTF. Full variable domain (missing parts from reference TRBV19 and TRBJ1-2): DGGITQSPKYLFRKEGQNVTLSCEQNLNHDAMYWYRQDPGQGLRLIYYSQIVNDFQKGDIAEGYSVSREKKESFPLTVTSAQKNPTAFYLCASSNHNNYGYTFGSGTRLTVV.

J is TRBJ1-2 and V is TRBV7-2; the D gene is possibly TRBD1 (6 bases). CDR3 size: 13 residues. Germline loops: CDR1 SGHTA, CDR2 FQGNSA. Trimming removed 8 bases from V and 8 bases from J, with 18 bases in between. The DNA for the CDR3 is TGTGCCAGCGGACGGGACACGGCTTGGGGCTACACCTTC. This gives the protein CASGRDTAWGYTF.

The chain carries TRBV5-1 and TRBJ1-2, with TRBD1 matching 7 bases. CDR1 and CDR2 from the germline V gene are SGHRS and YFSETQ. CDR3 length: 15 residues. The V gene end was trimmed by 1 base and the J gene end by 1 base; junction bases not matched to a gene: 4. The CDR3 reads CASSLPDRVNYGYTF. The CDR3 DNA is TGCGCCAGCAGCTTGCCTGACAGGGTTAACTATGGCTACACCTTC.

The chain combines TRBV10-1 with TRBJ1-1; 7 nucleotides line up with TRBD1. This CDR3 is built from 13 residues. Germline CDR1 and CDR2: WNHNN and SYGVQD (reference sequence). Trimming took 5 bases from V and 7 from J; bases not matched to a gene: 7. CDR3 nucleotide sequence: TGCGCCAGCAGTCCTGGGACAGTTGATGAAGCTTTCTTT. Amino acids: CASSPGTVDEAFF.

This clone has only one observation. The chain carries TRBV6-2 or TRBV6-3 and TRBJ1-2; tentative D call: TRBD1 (5 bases). Trimming removed 2 bases at V and 3 bases at J, with 10 bases between. The CDR3 spans 14 residues. Germline V lookup: CDR1 MNHEY, CDR2 SVGEGT. The CDR3 loop reads CASSYRGADYGYTF. Here the CDR3 DNA reads TGTGCCAGCAGTTACAGGGGCGCGGACTATGGCTACACCTTC.

The V call is TRBV19, the J call TRBJ2-5; D unresolved. CDR1 is LNHDA, CDR2 SQIVND, per germline (reference sequence). V was pared by 5 bases and J by 5 bases, with 15 bases between. The CDR3 consists of 14 residues. The CDR3 here is CASSQGLGRETQYF. CDR3 nucleotide sequence: TGTGCCAGTAGTCAAGGGTTGGGAAGGGAGACCCAGTACTTC.

This chain uses TRBV12-3 or TRBV12-4 with TRBJ1-6; 7 bases fit TRBD1. The CDR3 spans 13 residues. Unmatched junction bases numbered 4, after V lost 5 bases and J lost 9 bases. Here the CDR3 reads CASSMTGSSPLHF. The CDR3, as DNA: TGTGCCAGCAGTATGACAGGGAGTTCACCCCTCCACTTT.

This clone was seen more than once but under ten times. The gene calls are TRBV11-1 and TRBJ2-2, with D possibly TRBD2 on 5 matching bases. The germline V and J ends were trimmed by 8 bases and 6 bases, with 13 bases remaining between them. Germline loops: CDR1 SGHAT, CDR2 FQDESV (reference sequence). The CDR3 is 13 residues long. The CDR3 is CASRGSGSGELFF. CDR3 in DNA: TGTGCCAGCCGGGGATCCGGATCCGGGGAGCTGTTTTTT.

The chain employs TRBV12-5 and TRBJ2-1; a possible D gene is TRBD2 (5 bases). Trimming took off 0 bases at V and 10 bases at J, with 13 bases between the two ends. Germline assignment: CDR1 LGHNT and CDR2 FRNRAP. The CDR3 covers 14 residues. This CDR3 is CASGLVLSEGEQFF. DNA for the CDR3: TGTGCTAGTGGTTTGGTACTTTCTGAGGGAGAGCAGTTCTTC.

The V and J genes are TRBV7-9 and TRBJ2-2; D possibly uses TRBD1 or TRBD2 (5 bases each). With 5 bases removed from V and 2 bases from J, the gap between germline ends came to 12 bases. CDR3 length: 15 amino acids. Germline V gene lookup returns CDR1 SEHNR and CDR2 FQNEAQ (reference sequence). CDR3 amino acids: CASSPRGGNTGELFF. The CDR3 DNA reads TGTGCCAGCAGCCCGAGGGGCGGAAACACCGGGGAGCTGTTTTTT.

V and J are TRBV7-2 and TRBJ2-7; 11 positions match TRBD2. The CDR3 runs 15 residues. V lost 4 bases to trimming and J lost 3 bases; unmatched junction nucleotides: 5. Per the germline V gene, CDR1 is SGHTA and CDR2 is FQGNSA. The CDR3 sequence is CASSSAGTSGYEQYF. In DNA form, the CDR3 reads TGTGCCAGCAGCTCCGCCGGGACTAGCGGCTACGAGCAGTACTTC. Together with reference TRBV7-2 and TRBJ2-7, the CDR3 gives the full variable domain: GAGVSQSPSNKVTEKGKDVELRCDPISGHTALYWYRQSLGQGLEFLIYFQGNSAPDKSGLPSDRFSAERTGGSVSTLTIQRTQQEDSAVYLCASSSAGTSGYEQYFGPGTRLTVT.

Only a few counts were recorded for this clone. The J gene is TRBJ2-1, the V gene TRBV4-1, with D possibly being TRBD1 (5 bases). Trimming pared 5 bases from V and 9 bases from J, leaving 17 bases between. The length of the CDR3 is 14 residues. Germline-derived CDR1 and CDR2 are MGHRA and YSYEKL. In DNA, the CDR3 is TGCGCCAGCAGCACTCCTATATCAGGGTTTGAGCAGTTCTTC. This codes for CASSTPISGFEQFF.

The V and J genes are TRBV7-9 and TRBJ1-5; 8 nucleotides line up with TRBD1. Trimming at V came to 4 bases and at J to 3 bases, leaving 8 bases not matched to a gene. The CDR3 sequence is 16 residues long. Germline CDR1 SEHNR, CDR2 FQNEAQ (reference sequence). CDR3 region: CASSSSGTGDNQPQHF. Here the CDR3 DNA reads TGTGCCAGCAGCTCATCCGGGACAGGAGACAATCAGCCCCAGCATTTT.

This sequence joins TRBV5-1 and TRBJ2-6; no definite D call. V lost 10 bases to trimming and J lost 2 bases, with 10 bases between them. CDR1 SGHRS and CDR2 YFSETQ come from the germline V gene. This CDR3 is 13 amino acids long. The DNA for the CDR3 is TGCGCCGTTACAGAGGCTGGGGCCAACGTCCTGACTTTC. This sequence encodes CAVTEAGANVLTF.